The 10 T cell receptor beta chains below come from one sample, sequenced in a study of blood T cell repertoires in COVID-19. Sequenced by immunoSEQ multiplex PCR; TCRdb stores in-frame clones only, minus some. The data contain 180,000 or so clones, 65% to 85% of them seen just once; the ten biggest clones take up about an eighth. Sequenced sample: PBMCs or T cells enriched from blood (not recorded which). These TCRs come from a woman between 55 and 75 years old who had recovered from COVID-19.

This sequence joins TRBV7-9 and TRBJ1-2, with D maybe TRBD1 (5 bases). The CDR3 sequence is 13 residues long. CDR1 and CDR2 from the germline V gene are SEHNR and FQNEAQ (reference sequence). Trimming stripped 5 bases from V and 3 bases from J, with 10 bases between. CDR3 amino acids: CASSTDKDYGYTF. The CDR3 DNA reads TGTGCCAGCAGCACGGACAAGGACTATGGCTACACCTTC. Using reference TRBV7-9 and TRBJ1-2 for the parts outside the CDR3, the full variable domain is DTGVSQNPRHKITKRGQNVTFRCDPISEHNRLYWYRQTLGQGPEFLTYFQNEAQLEKSRLLSDRFSAERPKGSFSTLEIQRTEQGDSAMYLCASSTDKDYGYTFGSGTRLTVV.

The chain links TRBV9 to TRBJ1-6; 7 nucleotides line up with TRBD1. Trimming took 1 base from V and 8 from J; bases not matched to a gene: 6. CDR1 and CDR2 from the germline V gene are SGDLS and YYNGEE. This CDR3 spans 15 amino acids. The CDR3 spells CASSVSGTEDSPLHF. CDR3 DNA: TGTGCCAGCAGCGTATCCGGGACAGAAGATTCACCCCTCCACTTT.

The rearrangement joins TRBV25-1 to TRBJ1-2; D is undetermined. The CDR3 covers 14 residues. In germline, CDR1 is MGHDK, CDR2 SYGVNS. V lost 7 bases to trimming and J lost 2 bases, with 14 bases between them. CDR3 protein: CASTGLNGNYGYTF. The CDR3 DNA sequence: TGTGCCAGCACCGGACTTAATGGGAACTATGGCTACACCTTC.

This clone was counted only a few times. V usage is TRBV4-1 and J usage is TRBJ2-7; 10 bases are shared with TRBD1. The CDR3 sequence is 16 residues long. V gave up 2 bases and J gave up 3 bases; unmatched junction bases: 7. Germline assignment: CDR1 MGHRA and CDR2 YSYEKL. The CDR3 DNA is TGCGCCAGCAGCCAACCGACAGGGGGCTATCACTACGAGCAGTACTTC. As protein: CASSQPTGGYHYEQYF.

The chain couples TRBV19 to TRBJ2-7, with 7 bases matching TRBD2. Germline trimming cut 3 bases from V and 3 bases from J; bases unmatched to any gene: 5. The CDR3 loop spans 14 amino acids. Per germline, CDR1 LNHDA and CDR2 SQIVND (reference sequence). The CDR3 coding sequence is TGTGCCAGTAGTATCAGGGAGGGCTTCTACGAGCAGTACTTC. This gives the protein CASSIREGFYEQYF.

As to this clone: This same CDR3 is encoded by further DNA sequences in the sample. The CDR3, as DNA: TGTGCCAGCAGTTTGGGGCAGATCTACGAGCAGTACTTC. Its translation is CASSLGQIYEQYF. The chain recombines TRBV12-3 or TRBV12-4 with TRBJ2-7; D perhaps matches TRBD1 (5 bases). The V end lost 3 bases, the J end lost 3 bases, and 9 bases lay between the germline ends. CDR3 size: 13 residues.

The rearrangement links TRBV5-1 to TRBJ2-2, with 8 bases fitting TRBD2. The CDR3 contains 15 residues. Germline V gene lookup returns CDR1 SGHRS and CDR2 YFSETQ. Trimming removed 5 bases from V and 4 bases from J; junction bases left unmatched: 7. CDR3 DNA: TGCGCCAGCAGGGCCGGGACTAGGGGCACCGGGGAGCTGTTTTTT. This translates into CASRAGTRGTGELFF.

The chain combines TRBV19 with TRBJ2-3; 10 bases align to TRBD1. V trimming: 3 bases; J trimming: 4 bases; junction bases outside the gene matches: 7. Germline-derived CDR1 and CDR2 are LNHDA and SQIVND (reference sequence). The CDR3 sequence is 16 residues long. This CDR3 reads CASSIRRQGAADTQYF. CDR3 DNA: TGTGCCAGTAGTATCAGGCGACAGGGGGCCGCAGATACGCAGTATTTT.

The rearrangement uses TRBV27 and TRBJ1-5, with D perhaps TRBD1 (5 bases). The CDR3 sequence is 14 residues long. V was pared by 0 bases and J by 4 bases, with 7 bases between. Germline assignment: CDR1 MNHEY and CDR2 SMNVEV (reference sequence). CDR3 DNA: TGTGCCAGCAGTTTATCCAGGGTAAATCAGCCCCAGCATTTT. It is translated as CASSLSRVNQPQHF.

The CDR3 reads CASSLGSLAVDTEAFF. The CDR3 DNA sequence: TGTGCCAGCAGCTTAGGGAGTTTGGCGGTGGACACTGAAGCTTTCTTT. J is TRBJ1-1 and V is TRBV7-9; the D is unclear. The V gene lost 1 base and the J gene lost 3 bases, with 15 bases spanning the gap. The germline V gene has CDR1 SEHNR and CDR2 FQNEAQ (reference sequence). The CDR3 sequence is 16 residues long.